This T cell receptor beta chain was recovered during a study of identical twins. Details on this clonotype: Its antigen is not known.

Trimming left V 4 bases short and J 0 bases short, with 10 bases between. This CDR3 has 14 residues. Per the germline V gene, CDR1 is SGHAT and CDR2 is FQNNGV. TCRdb re-called the 5' RACE reads through MiXCR, storing one row per CDR3 protein. The profile shows about 810,000 distinct CDR3 sequences, approximately 13% of them singletons. Study conclusions and caveats: One should note that invariant MAIT and iNKT cells could partly confound zero-insertion analyses. It was cross-sectional statistical analysis, not following the same donors, that the conclusions relied on. The models systematically underestimated how much out-of-frame TCR alpha was shared in monozygotic twins.

These same records also appear under a second study, on yellow fever vaccine responses in identical twins.

Sample: PBMCs. V gene TRBV11-2 combines with J gene TRBJ2-7, with D possibly TRBD2 on 6 matching bases. This receptor was taken from a woman between 18 and 29 years old in good health. The CDR3 nucleotides read TGTGCCAGCAGCTGGGGGGAGAGCTCCTACGAGCAGTACTTC. This sequence encodes CASSWGESSYEQYF.